This TCR beta chain originates from a study of blood T cell repertoires in COVID-19. Study summary: Researchers got acute and convalescent COVID-19 samples from the United States, Italy and Spain. The analysed material was cDNA or gDNA that came from T cells, B-cell-depleted T cells, or PBMCs.

Per the original methods: How many nucleated cells were present was estimated from reference gene primer amplification. The data were produced by immunoSEQ multiplex PCR, yet TCRdb's version contains in-frame clones alone and is incomplete. That table gives V, J and clone size, and the DNA gave D and trimming. The sample yields tens of thousands of clones, 70% to 80% seen once. Deletions cut 0 bases from V and 12 bases from J, with 19 bases between. CDR3 size: 14 residues. Germline V lookup: CDR1 SGHKS, CDR2 YYEKEE (reference sequence). The sequencing sample was made of peripheral blood. The rearrangement uses TRBV5-5 and TRBJ2-7; maybe TRBD1 (6 bases). This sequence originates from a human donor in a cohort sampled during active COVID-19. CDR3 residues: CASSLGGTGPMLYF. The CDR3 nucleotides read TGTGCCAGCAGCTTGGGGGGCACAGGGCCAATGCTGTACTTC.